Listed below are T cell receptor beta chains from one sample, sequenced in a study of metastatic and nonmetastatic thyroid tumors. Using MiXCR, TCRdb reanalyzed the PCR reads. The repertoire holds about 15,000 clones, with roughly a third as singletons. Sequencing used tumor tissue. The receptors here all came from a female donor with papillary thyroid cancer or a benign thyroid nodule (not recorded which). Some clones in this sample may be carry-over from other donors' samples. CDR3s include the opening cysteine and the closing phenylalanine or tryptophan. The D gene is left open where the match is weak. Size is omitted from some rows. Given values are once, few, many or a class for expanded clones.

cdr3_nt: TGTGCCAGCAGTTTCCAGGATTTCTCACCCCTCCACTTT
cdr3_aa: CASSFQDFSPLHF
d_call: .
j_call: TRBJ1-6
v_call: TRBV6-1
clone_size: few

cdr3_nt: TGCAGCGTTGCCAGCGGAGTCACTAACTATGGCTACACCTTC
cdr3_aa: CSVASGVTNYGYTF
d_call: .
j_call: TRBJ1-2
v_call: TRBV29-1
clone_size: many

cdr3_nt: TGTGCCAGCAGCCCCCCGGCTAGCGGGAAGGGGACAGATACGCAGTATTTT
cdr3_aa: CASSPPASGKGTDTQYF
d_call: TRBD2
j_call: TRBJ2-3
v_call: TRBV11-1
clone_size: many

cdr3_nt: TGTGCCAGCAATCAGGGACAGTCTGGAAACACCATATATTTT
cdr3_aa: CASNQGQSGNTIYF
d_call: TRBD1
j_call: TRBJ1-3
v_call: TRBV6-1
clone_size: few

cdr3_nt: TGCAGTGCCCCGGGGCCCTACTCCTACGAGCAGTACTTC
cdr3_aa: CSAPGPYSYEQYF
d_call: .
j_call: TRBJ2-7
v_call: TRBV20-1
clone_size: once

cdr3_nt: TGTGCCAGCAGTCCCCCGGGACAGGGAAATTCACCCCTCCACTTT
cdr3_aa: CASSPPGQGNSPLHF
d_call: TRBD1
j_call: TRBJ1-6
v_call: TRBV28
clone_size: medium-sized

cdr3_nt: TGTGCCAGCAGCTTGGGGGCAGGTAGCTCCTACGAGCAGTACTTC
cdr3_aa: CASSLGAGSSYEQYF
d_call: .
j_call: TRBJ2-7
v_call: TRBV7-3
clone_size: .

cdr3_nt: TGCGCCAGCACCAGGGGGTATGGAACTAATGAAAAACTGTTTTTT
cdr3_aa: CASTRGYGTNEKLFF
d_call: TRBD1
j_call: TRBJ1-4
v_call: TRBV4-1
clone_size: .

cdr3_nt: TGCGCCAGCAGCTCGTTGACAGGGGGCATTGAGCAGTTCTTC
cdr3_aa: CASSSLTGGIEQFF
d_call: TRBD1
j_call: TRBJ2-1
v_call: TRBV5-1
clone_size: .

cdr3_nt: TGTGCCAGCAAGAGGGTTCCCTCCTACGAGCAGTACTTC
cdr3_aa: CASKRVPSYEQYF
d_call: .
j_call: TRBJ2-7
v_call: TRBV2
clone_size: many

cdr3_nt: TGTGCCAGCAGTTTAAGGGTGAGCTCTGGAAACACCATATATTTT
cdr3_aa: CASSLRVSSGNTIYF
d_call: .
j_call: TRBJ1-3
v_call: TRBV28
clone_size: few

cdr3_nt: TGCGCCAGCAGCTTTGGGGGGCAGAACACCGGGGAGCTGTTTTTT
cdr3_aa: CASSFGGQNTGELFF
d_call: .
j_call: TRBJ2-2
v_call: TRBV5-1
clone_size: .

cdr3_nt: TGTGCCAGCAGCGTAGCCGGGGTAGAGATCGACGAGCAGTACTTC
cdr3_aa: CASSVAGVEIDEQYF
d_call: .
j_call: TRBJ2-7
v_call: TRBV9
clone_size: .

cdr3_nt: TGCAGTGCTTCTGCAGGGGGCGGCGAGACCCAGTACTTC
cdr3_aa: CSASAGGGETQYF
d_call: TRBD1
j_call: TRBJ2-5
v_call: TRBV20-1
clone_size: once

cdr3_nt: TGCGCCAGCAGCTGGGGGGGTTACGGGGCCAACGTCCTGACTTTC
cdr3_aa: CASSWGGYGANVLTF
d_call: TRBD2
j_call: TRBJ2-6
v_call: TRBV5-1
clone_size: .

cdr3_nt: TGCGCCAGCAGCTATGGGACAGCTCTAGCCAAAAACATTCAGTACTTC
cdr3_aa: CASSYGTALAKNIQYF
d_call: TRBD1
j_call: TRBJ2-4
v_call: TRBV5-1
clone_size: many

cdr3_nt: TGTGCCAGCAGTTACTCGATCCGGGTCCAAGAGACCCAGTACTTC
cdr3_aa: CASSYSIRVQETQYF
d_call: .
j_call: TRBJ2-5
v_call: TRBV6-2/TRBV6-3
clone_size: medium-sized

cdr3_nt: TGTGCCAGCATCCGGGACGACACCGGGGAGCTGTTTTTT
cdr3_aa: CASIRDDTGELFF
d_call: .
j_call: TRBJ2-2
v_call: TRBV7-9
clone_size: medium-sized

cdr3_nt: TGTGCCAGCAGCGAATACAGGGATGACACTGAAGCTTTCTTT
cdr3_aa: CASSEYRDDTEAFF
d_call: .
j_call: TRBJ1-1
v_call: TRBV9
clone_size: .

cdr3_nt: TGTGCCTGGAGCTCCACAGGTACACCCCTCCACTTT
cdr3_aa: CAWSSTGTPLHF
d_call: .
j_call: TRBJ1-6
v_call: TRBV30
clone_size: .

cdr3_nt: TGTGCCAGCAGCGGAGACCGTTTTGGGTCCTTTGGGGCCAACGTCCTTACTTTC
cdr3_aa: CASSGDRFGSFGANVLTF
d_call: .
j_call: TRBJ2-6
v_call: TRBV9
clone_size: .

cdr3_nt: TGTGCCAGCAGCGCCCGAGGGGGGACTAGCATCTACGAGCAGTACTTC
cdr3_aa: CASSARGGTSIYEQYF
d_call: TRBD2
j_call: TRBJ2-7
v_call: TRBV9
clone_size: many

cdr3_nt: TGTGCCAGCAGCTTAGCCGCATCTAATGGCGCCGATACGCAGTATTTT
cdr3_aa: CASSLAASNGADTQYF
d_call: .
j_call: TRBJ2-3
v_call: TRBV7-9
clone_size: many

cdr3_nt: TGCAGTGCTAGCACAGGGGACACTGAAGCTTTCTTT
cdr3_aa: CSASTGDTEAFF
d_call: TRBD1
j_call: TRBJ1-1
v_call: TRBV20-1
clone_size: medium-sized

cdr3_nt: TGTGCCAGTAGTATAGGGGAGGGCTACGAGCAATACTTC
cdr3_aa: CASSIGEGYEQYF
d_call: TRBD2
j_call: TRBJ2-7
v_call: TRBV19
clone_size: many

cdr3_nt: TGTGCCAGCAGCGAGGACTGGGGGGCTTACAATGAGCAGTTCTTC
cdr3_aa: CASSEDWGAYNEQFF
d_call: .
j_call: TRBJ2-1
v_call: TRBV11-2
clone_size: .

cdr3_nt: TGTGCCAGCGGACGGGGGTCGGGGAGCAACAATGAGCAGTTCTTC
cdr3_aa: CASGRGSGSNNEQFF
d_call: .
j_call: TRBJ2-1
v_call: TRBV12-3/TRBV12-4
clone_size: many

cdr3_nt: TGTGCCAGCAGCGCATCAGTCGATCCCTATAATTCACCCCTCCACTTT
cdr3_aa: CASSASVDPYNSPLHF
d_call: .
j_call: TRBJ1-6
v_call: TRBV9
clone_size: .

cdr3_nt: TGTGCCAGTAGTATTACCGGGGGAAGCAATCAGCCCCAGCATTTT
cdr3_aa: CASSITGGSNQPQHF
d_call: .
j_call: TRBJ1-5
v_call: TRBV19
clone_size: .

cdr3_nt: TGTGCCAGCAGCTCGGGACCGTACGAGCAGTACTTC
cdr3_aa: CASSSGPYEQYF
d_call: .
j_call: TRBJ2-7
v_call: TRBV7-2
clone_size: few

cdr3_nt: TGTGCCAGCAGCGTAGACCTAGCGGGGGGCGGTATATATGAGCAGTTCTTC
cdr3_aa: CASSVDLAGGGIYEQFF
d_call: TRBD2
j_call: TRBJ2-1
v_call: TRBV9
clone_size: medium-sized

cdr3_nt: TGTGCCAGCAGTGAAGAGGGACAGGGACCTCAGCCCCAGCATTTT
cdr3_aa: CASSEEGQGPQPQHF
d_call: TRBD1
j_call: TRBJ1-5
v_call: TRBV6-1
clone_size: few

cdr3_nt: TGTGCCAGCAGTCAGACAGGTCAGAACTACGAGCAGTACTTC
cdr3_aa: CASSQTGQNYEQYF
d_call: .
j_call: TRBJ2-7
v_call: TRBV12-3/TRBV12-4
clone_size: .

cdr3_nt: TGTGCCAGCAGCTTGGCCACGGGCTATGGCTACACCTTC
cdr3_aa: CASSLATGYGYTF
d_call: .
j_call: TRBJ1-2
v_call: TRBV5-6
clone_size: .

cdr3_nt: TGTGCCAGCAGCTTAAACCCCGGGGGCACTGAAGCTTTCTTT
cdr3_aa: CASSLNPGGTEAFF
d_call: .
j_call: TRBJ1-1
v_call: TRBV7-6
clone_size: once

cdr3_nt: TGTGCCAGCAGACGACAGGCGTCTGACACTGAAGCTTTCTTT
cdr3_aa: CASRRQASDTEAFF
d_call: .
j_call: TRBJ1-1
v_call: TRBV6-1
clone_size: few

cdr3_nt: TGTGCCAGCAGTTCTGCAGGGGCGGCACGAAATGAAAAACTGTTTTTT
cdr3_aa: CASSSAGAARNEKLFF
d_call: .
j_call: TRBJ1-4
v_call: TRBV12-3/TRBV12-4
clone_size: few

cdr3_nt: TGTGCCAGCAGCCTTTATACGTACAATGAGCAGTTCTTC
cdr3_aa: CASSLYTYNEQFF
d_call: .
j_call: TRBJ2-1
v_call: TRBV7-3
clone_size: once

cdr3_nt: TGTGCCAGCAGTTGGACCTCAGGGGTTGAGCAGTTCTTC
cdr3_aa: CASSWTSGVEQFF
d_call: .
j_call: TRBJ2-1
v_call: TRBV5-7
clone_size: .

cdr3_nt: TGTGCCAGCAATAGACAGCGAGGAGATGGCTACACCTTC
cdr3_aa: CASNRQRGDGYTF
d_call: .
j_call: TRBJ1-2
v_call: TRBV2
clone_size: medium-sized

cdr3_nt: TGTGCCAGCAGGCTCCAGGGGGAAGAGACCCAGTACTTC
cdr3_aa: CASRLQGEETQYF
d_call: TRBD1
j_call: TRBJ2-5
v_call: TRBV28
clone_size: many

cdr3_nt: TGTGCCACCAGTGATTCCGGGACGGCTACCTACGAGCAGTACTTC
cdr3_aa: CATSDSGTATYEQYF
d_call: .
j_call: TRBJ2-7
v_call: TRBV24-1
clone_size: medium-sized

cdr3_nt: TGTGCCTGGATCCGGAACGCTGAAGCTTTCTTT
cdr3_aa: CAWIRNAEAFF
d_call: .
j_call: TRBJ1-1
v_call: TRBV30
clone_size: few

cdr3_nt: TGCAGTGCTATAAGGGAAATCTCTAACTATGGCTACACCTTC
cdr3_aa: CSAIREISNYGYTF
d_call: .
j_call: TRBJ1-2
v_call: TRBV20-1
clone_size: medium-sized